This T cell receptor (beta chain) was found in a study of T cells after yellow fever vaccination. The CDR3 length is 16 residues. CDR1 is LGHDT, CDR2 YNNKEL, per germline (reference sequence). Unmatched junction bases numbered 11, after V lost 0 bases and J lost 7 bases. This clonotype was found a few times. Each CDR3 protein is one row after TCRdb ran MiXCR on the 5' RACE reads. The table lists a few hundred thousand distinct CDR3 sequences, about 4% of them singletons. The sample consisted of PBMCs, taken 5 days after the yellow fever booster vaccination. This chain uses TRBV3-1 with TRBJ1-2; TRBD1 aligns across 7 bases. This receptor was taken from a man aged 18 to 29 who received the YFV17D yellow fever vaccine. CDR3 protein: CASSQDPGNRGGGYTF. The CDR3 DNA reads TGTGCCAGCAGCCAAGATCCTGGGAACAGGGGAGGTGGCTACACCTTC.